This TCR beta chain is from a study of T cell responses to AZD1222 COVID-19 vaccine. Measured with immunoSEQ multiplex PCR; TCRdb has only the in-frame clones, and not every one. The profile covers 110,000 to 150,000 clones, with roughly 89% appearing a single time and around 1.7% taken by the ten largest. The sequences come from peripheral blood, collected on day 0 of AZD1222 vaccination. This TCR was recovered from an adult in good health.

The CDR3 reads CASSLLGGGSYGYTF. The CDR3 bases are TGTGCCAGCAGCTTATTAGGCGGGGGAAGCTATGGCTACACCTTC. The genes are TRBV5-4 and TRBJ1-2; a weak D match, TRBD1 (5 bases). The CDR3 is 15 residues long. Per germline, CDR1 SGHNT and CDR2 YYREEE (reference sequence). The V end was cut by 2 bases, the J end by 4 bases, with 15 bases between.